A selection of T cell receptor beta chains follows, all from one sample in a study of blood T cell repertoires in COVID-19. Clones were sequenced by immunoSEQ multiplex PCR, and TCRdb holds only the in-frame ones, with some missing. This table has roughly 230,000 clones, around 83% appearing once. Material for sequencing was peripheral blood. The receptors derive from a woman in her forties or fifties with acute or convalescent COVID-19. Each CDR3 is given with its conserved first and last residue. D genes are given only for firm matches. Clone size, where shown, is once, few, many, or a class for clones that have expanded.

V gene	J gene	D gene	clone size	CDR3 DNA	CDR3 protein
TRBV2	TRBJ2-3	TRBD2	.	TGTGCCAGCAGTCCCCAGGGACTAGCGACGCAGTATTTT	CASSPQGLATQYF
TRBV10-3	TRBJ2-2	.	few	TGTGCCATGGGGGGACGGGGAAACACCGGGGAGCTGTTTTTT	CAMGGRGNTGELFF
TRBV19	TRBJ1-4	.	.	TGTGCCAGTAGTCCACAGGAGCCGCAGCGAGGAAAACTGTTTTTT	CASSPQEPQRGKLFF
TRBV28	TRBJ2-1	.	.	TGTGCCAGCAGCAGATGGCCAAGCTCCTACAATGAGCAGTTCTTC	CASSRWPSSYNEQFF
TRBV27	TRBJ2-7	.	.	TGTGCCAGCAGTTGCCGGACAGCCAGCTCCTACGAGCAGTACTTC	CASSCRTASSYEQYF
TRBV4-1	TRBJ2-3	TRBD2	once	TGCGCCAGCAGCCACGACGGGAGGGGGTTACGCACAGATACGCAGTATTTT	CASSHDGRGLRTDTQYF
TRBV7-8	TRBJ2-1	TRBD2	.	TGTGCCAGCAGCGAACTAGCGGGAGGCTTCTCCTACAATGAGCAGTTCTTC	CASSELAGGFSYNEQFF
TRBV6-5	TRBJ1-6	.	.	TGTGCCAGCAGATCAGGCCTGCTTAATTCACCCCTCCACTTT	CASRSGLLNSPLHF
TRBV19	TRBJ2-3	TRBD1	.	TGTGCCAGTAGTGACAGGGGGGGCGCGAGCACAGATACGCAGTATTTT	CASSDRGGASTDTQYF
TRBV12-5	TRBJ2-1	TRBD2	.	TGTGCTAGGGGGCGGGAGGGGGGGGCCGGCAATGAGCAGTTCTTC	CARGREGGAGNEQFF
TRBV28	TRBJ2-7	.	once	TGTGCCAGCAGTACCACGGGGTACGAGCAGTACTTC	CASSTTGYEQYF
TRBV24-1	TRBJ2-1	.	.	TGTGCCACCAGTGAAACTTACAATGAGCAGTTCTTC	CATSETYNEQFF
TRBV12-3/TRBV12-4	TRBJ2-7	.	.	TGTGCCAGCAGTTACCGGGACGAGCAGTACTTC	CASSYRDEQYF
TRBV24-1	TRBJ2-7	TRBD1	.	TGTGCCACCAGTGACGCCACGGGACAGCCCTACGAGCAGTACTTC	CATSDATGQPYEQYF
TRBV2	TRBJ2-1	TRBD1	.	TGTGCCAGCCTCACAGGGGACTACAATGAGCAGTTCTTC	CASLTGDYNEQFF
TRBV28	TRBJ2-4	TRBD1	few	TGTGCCAGCAGCCGGGACAGCGTCGGGCGCATTCAGTACTTC	CASSRDSVGRIQYF
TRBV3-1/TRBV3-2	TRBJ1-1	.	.	TGTGCCAGCAGCCAAGTCCGTATGAACACTGAAGCTTTCTTT	CASSQVRMNTEAFF
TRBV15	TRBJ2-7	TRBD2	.	TGTGCCACCAGCAGAGATCCTAGCGGGGTCTCCTACGAGCAGTACTTC	CATSRDPSGVSYEQYF
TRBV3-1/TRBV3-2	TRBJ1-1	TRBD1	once	TGTGCCAGCAGCTCCCGGACAGGGTTGAACACTGAAGCTTTCTTT	CASSSRTGLNTEAFF
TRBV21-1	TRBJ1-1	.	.	TGTGCCAGCAGAGAGGAAGCCACTGAAGCTTTCTTT	CASREEATEAFF
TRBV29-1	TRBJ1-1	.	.	TGCAGCGTATTGGACGGGAACGGGGCTTTCTTT	CSVLDGNGAFF
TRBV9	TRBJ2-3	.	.	TGTGCCAGCAGCCCGACTGTGGCAGATACGCAGTATTTT	CASSPTVADTQYF
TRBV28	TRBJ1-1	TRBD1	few	TGTGCCAGCAGCCCGGACAGGGAGGAAGACACTGAAGCTTTCTTT	CASSPDREEDTEAFF
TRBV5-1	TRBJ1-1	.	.	TGCGCCAGCAGCCCGGAGGGATCCCGAGGCACTGAAGCTTTCTTT	CASSPEGSRGTEAFF
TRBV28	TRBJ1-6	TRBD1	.	TGTGCCAGCAGCCCTCCCGGGACAGGCTATTCACCCCTCCACTTT	CASSPPGTGYSPLHF
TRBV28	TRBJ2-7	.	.	TGTGCCAGCAGAACCCCCTCCACAGGTTCCCACTACGAGCAGTACTTC	CASRTPSTGSHYEQYF